The sequence of this T cell receptor (beta chain) was determined in a study of T-cell reconstitution after alpha-beta-depleted transplantation in children. This CDR3 spans 13 amino acids. V lost 0 bases and J 5 bases, leaving 8 bases between the germline ends. CDR1 GTSNPN and CDR2 SVGIG come from the germline V gene (reference sequence). Unique molecular identifiers featured in how the TCRbeta library was prepared. TCRdb fed the PCR reads into MiXCR, producing one record per CDR3 protein. The sample comprises hundreds of thousands of distinct CDR3 sequences, 8% to 11% of which are singletons, and about 4.2% rests with the top ten.

The material was PBMCs from the stem cell graft donor, obtained from the stem cell graft. The TCR sequence derives from a human donor who donated a stem cell graft to a child with acute myeloid leukemia. This chain uses TRBV30 with TRBJ2-1, with no clear D. The CDR3 reads CAWSVSGNNEQFF. In nucleotides, the CDR3 is TGTGCCTGGAGTGTTTCTGGTAACAATGAGCAGTTCTTC. The full variable domain, with the rest looked up from reference TRBV30 and TRBJ2-1, is SQTIHQWPATLVQPVGSPLSLECTVEGTSNPNLYWYRQAAGRGLQLLFYSVGIGQISSEVPQNLSASRPQDRQFILSSKKLLLSDSGFYLCAWSVSGNNEQFFGPGTRLTVL.